This TCR beta chain comes out of a study of T cells in Graves' hyperthyroidism and ophthalmopathy. The wider study: Peripheral blood sampling occurred at initial diagnosis, before any treatment. The study, taken as a whole, reports: Model-based prediction identified ophthalmopathy a median around 6.5 months prior to its onset.

This clonotype was seen repeatedly, ten times or more. Its antigen is undetermined. Amplification of TCR beta CDR3 regions used RNA as the template. With the HTBI primer set, the TCR CDR3 went through a first round of RT-PCR. One entry per CDR3 protein, called by TCRdb with MiXCR from the multiplex PCR reads. The profile shows around 200,000 distinct CDR3 sequences, about 15% of them singletons. Diagnoses used clinical symptoms, serum thyroxine and TRAb, thyroid ultrasound and orbital computed tomography. CDR1 is SGDLS and CDR2 is YYNGEE in the germline V gene. The CDR3 length is 15 residues. The ends lost 3 bases at V and 1 base at J; junction bases unmatched: 6.

Sequencing used blood. The clonotype was recovered from a woman aged 50 to 60 with Graves' hyperthyroidism. The chain carries TRBV9 and TRBJ1-1; TRBD1 matches 7 bases. The CDR3 bases are TGTGCCAGCAGCGATCCGACAGGGTCGAACACTGAAGCTTTCTTT. Translating gives CASSDPTGSNTEAFF.